These 6 T cell receptor beta chains share one sample of origin, sequenced in a study of CD8+ T cells in alopecia areata. Indicated treatment: oral pan-JAK inhibitor, 5-10 mg twice daily. cDNA reverse transcribed from extracted RNA served as the sequencing template. Some clones are missing from TCRdb's copy, which holds only in-frame ones; the method was immunoSEQ multiplex PCR. The sample lists more than 150,000 clones; around 50% were seen once. The specimen was CD8+ T cells sorted from blood, collected at week 24, from a patient treated with tofacitinib. Receptors originate from a human donor with alopecia areata.

This clone has a handful of counts. The chain joins TRBV15 to TRBJ2-1; no firm D call. Trimming stripped 0 bases from V and 4 bases from J, with 7 bases between. Germline CDR1 is LNHNV and CDR2 is YYDKDF (reference sequence). CDR3 length equals 14 residues. CDR3: CATSRETLYNEQFF. The CDR3 DNA follows: TGTGCCACCAGCAGAGAGACCTTGTACAATGAGCAGTTCTTC.

This clone was counted between two and nine times. The chain has TRBV10-3 and TRBJ2-7, with TRBD1 as a possible D gene (5 bases). Deletions cut 3 bases from V and 2 bases from J, with 8 bases between. The germline gives CDR1 ENHRY, CDR2 SYGVKD. CDR3 length: 13 residues. The CDR3 DNA sequence: TGTGCCATCAGTGAAGACAGACCCTACGAGCAGTACTTC. This gives the protein CAISEDRPYEQYF.

The chain uses TRBV5-1 and TRBJ1-2, with TRBD1 identical over 12 bases. Losses at the gene ends were 0 bases for V and 5 bases for J; bases not matched to a gene: 8. The germline V gene has CDR1 SGHRS and CDR2 YFSETQ. The CDR3 contains 17 residues. Here the CDR3 DNA reads TGCGCCAGCAGCTTGGAGCCCGGGACAGGGGGCAAATATGGCTACACCTTC. Translating gives CASSLEPGTGGKYGYTF.

This rearrangement joins TRBV7-9 to TRBJ2-6; no definite D call. Trimming took 2 bases from V and 0 from J, leaving 5 bases between them. This CDR3 comprises 15 residues. Germline V gives CDR1 SEHNR, CDR2 FQNEAQ (reference sequence). CDR3 loop: CASSLPVSGANVLTF. CDR3 sequence (DNA): TGTGCCAGCAGCTTACCGGTCTCTGGGGCCAACGTCCTGACTTTC.

The chain combines TRBV13 with TRBJ1-2, with D maybe TRBD1 (5 bases). The V gene lost 4 bases and the J gene lost 5 bases, with 14 bases spanning the gap. This CDR3 comprises 14 residues. In germline, CDR1 is PRHDT, CDR2 FYEKMQ (reference sequence). The CDR3 sequence is CASSSPSGGYGYTF. The CDR3 DNA reads TGTGCCAGCAGCTCACCGTCTGGGGGGTATGGCTACACCTTC.

J is TRBJ2-7 and V is TRBV13; maybe TRBD1 (6 bases). The germline V gene has CDR1 PRHDT and CDR2 FYEKMQ (reference sequence). V was shortened by 6 bases and J by 2 bases, with 14 bases between the two germline ends. This CDR3 has 14 amino acids. The CDR3 DNA is TGTGCCAGCAGGGATAGGGGGTCAACCTACGAGCAGTACTTC. Its translation is CASRDRGSTYEQYF.